This T cell receptor beta chain was obtained from a study of CXCR3-negative and CXCR3-positive naive CD8 T cells (dated by TCRdb to the late 2010s). In the study overall: In total, roughly 140 million TRB reads were obtained, which works out to roughly 1.5 +/- 0.3 million reads per library. Diversity and physicochemical repertoire analyses were performed on around 10 donors pooled from two independent experiments. For the TRBV-TRBJ cluster analysis, the naive subsets came from 5 donors, while the memory cells came from 3 donors. What the research found in general, with its limitations: Compared with CXCR3-negative naive cells, CXCR3-positive naive cells had TRB CDR3s with higher hydrophobicity (lower Kidera factor 4), lower energy, and higher strength and volume indices. Repertoire diversity was comparably high in both naive subsets but much lower in memory CD8+ T cells. Naive CXCR3-negative and CXCR3-positive cells from the same donor showed similar TRBV-TRBJ usage, whereas memory cells showed distinct patterns. Because surface CD5, which is linked to self-reactivity in mice, was comparable between the naive subsets, TCR interaction strength was also inferred from TRB CDR3 physicochemical properties. Freshly isolated PBMCs were used for most assays because CXCR3 expression went down partially after cryopreservation.

Each CD8+ T cell subset was flow-sorted in triplicate, and some 310,000 cells per subset were placed directly into RLT lysis buffer. To keep memory contaminants out, a stringent definition of naive CD8+ T cells was applied: CD45RO-CCR7+CD27+CD95-. Standard density gradient centrifugation was used to isolate peripheral blood mononuclear cells from buffy coats. A FACSAria III was used to flow-sort naive CXCR3-negative and CXCR3-positive CD8+ T cells. An RNeasy Mini Kit was used to extract total RNA from the sorted cells. Comment on this clonotype: Its target antigen remains unknown.

Sequencing used a NextSeq 550. The Human TCR Profiling Kit (MiLaboratory) was used to make UMI-labeled 5' RACE TRB cDNA libraries. The full amount of extracted RNA was used for cDNA synthesis, and the full amount of resulting cDNA was used for PCR amplification. Libraries were prepared in parallel with an identical number of PCR cycles. In the source study's methods: MIGEC and MiXCR extracted about 49,000 +/- 11,000 unique UMI-labeled TRB cDNA molecules per library, requiring at least two reads per UMI. Each library averaged about 40,000 +/- 10,000 functional in-frame TRB CDR3 nucleotide clonotypes without stop codons. After downsampling to 5000 UMI-labeled TRB molecules per sample, diversity metrics such as normalized Shannon-Wiener and Chao1 were calculated in VDJtools. For the central five CDR3 residues, VDJtools calculated physicochemical properties weighted by clonotype size, namely interaction energy, strength, volume and Kidera factor 4. Reprocessed by TCRdb, the reads give a single entry per CDR3 protein sequence, without DNA. TCRdb's processing, not the authors', yielded these V and J calls. The sample's records list 130,000 to 150,000 distinct CDR3 sequences. About 0.28% of the sample goes to the ten largest clones.

The sequencing sample was made of naive CXCR3+ CD8+ T cells from blood. In light of the paper, this sample's cell subset or site label describes: CD45RO-CCR7+CD27+CD95- naive CD8+ T cells expressing CXCR3 (TNR3+). The TCR sequence derives from a human donor in good health. Some clones in this sample may be carry-over from other donors' samples.

The CDR3 in this case is CSVDGNDYGYTF. The V and J genes are TRBV29-1 and TRBJ1-2. Counted from cysteine to phenylalanine, this CDR3 has 12 amino acids. No DNA was logged. CDR1 SQVTM and CDR2 ANQGSEA were looked up in the germline V gene.